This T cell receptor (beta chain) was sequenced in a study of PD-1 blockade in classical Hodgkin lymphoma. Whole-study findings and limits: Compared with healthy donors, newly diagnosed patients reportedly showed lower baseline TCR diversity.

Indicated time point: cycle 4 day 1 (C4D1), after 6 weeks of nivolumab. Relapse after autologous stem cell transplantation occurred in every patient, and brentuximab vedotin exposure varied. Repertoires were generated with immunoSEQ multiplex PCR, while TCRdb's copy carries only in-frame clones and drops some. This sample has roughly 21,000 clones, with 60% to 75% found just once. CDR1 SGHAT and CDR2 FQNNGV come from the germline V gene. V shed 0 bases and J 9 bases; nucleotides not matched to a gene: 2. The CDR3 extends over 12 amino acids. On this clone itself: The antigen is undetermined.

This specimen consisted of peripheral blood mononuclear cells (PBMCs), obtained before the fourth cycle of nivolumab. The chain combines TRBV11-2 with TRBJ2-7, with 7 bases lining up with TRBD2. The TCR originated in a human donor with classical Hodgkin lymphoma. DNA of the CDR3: TGTGCCAGCAGCTTAGATCGCGGGGGGCAGTACTTC. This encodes CASSLDRGGQYF.